The 18 T cell receptor beta chains below were found in one sample sequenced in a study of blood T cell repertoires in COVID-19. TCRdb keeps only in-frame clones here, not all; method: immunoSEQ multiplex PCR. The repertoire holds more than 80,000 clones, with around 88% as singletons. The sample taken for sequencing was peripheral blood. Receptors originate from a man older than 75 with acute or convalescent COVID-19.

The chain combines TRBV5-1 with TRBJ1-3; no clear D. The CDR3 contains 15 residues. Trimming removed 0 bases at V and 3 bases at J, with 10 bases between. Germline-derived CDR1 and CDR2 are SGHRS and YFSETQ. CDR3 nucleotides: TGCGCCAGCAGCTTGGGACACCAAGATGGAAACACCATATATTTT. Translating gives CASSLGHQDGNTIYF.

The chain links TRBV11-3 to TRBJ2-1, with TRBD2 matching over 14 bases. The CDR3 length is 16 residues. V lost 5 bases and J lost 8; bases outside the gene matches: 8. Looked up from germline, CDR1 is SGHNT and CDR2 is YENEEA. For the CDR3, the DNA is TGTGCCAGCAGCACGGGACTAGCGGGAGTGGGAGATGAGCAGTTCTTC. Protein: CASSTGLAGVGDEQFF.

This clone appeared a single time. The chain uses TRBV5-1 and TRBJ2-1; 13 nucleotides line up with TRBD2. The CDR3 is 17 amino acids. Trimming took 3 bases from V and 4 from J; bases not matched to a gene: 7. Per the germline V gene, CDR1 is SGHRS and CDR2 is YFSETQ. CDR3 sequence (DNA): TGCGCCAGCAGCTCCACTAGCGGGAGGGCGTCTTACAATGAGCAGTTCTTC. Translation: CASSSTSGRASYNEQFF.

The rearrangement uses TRBV28 and TRBJ1-1; TRBD1 matches at 7 bases. Germline lookup yields CDR1 MDHEN and CDR2 SYDVKM. CDR3 size: 15 residues. V shed 6 bases, J shed 1 base, and the junction held 8 bases outside the gene matches. The CDR3 DNA follows: TGTGCCAGCAGCCGAACGGGACAGAAGAACACTGAAGCTTTCTTT. Encoded protein: CASSRTGQKNTEAFF.

The chain recombines TRBV25-1 with TRBJ1-1, with D possibly matching TRBD1 (5 bases). Trimming shortened V by 9 bases and J by 1 base, and 9 bases separated the two germline ends. The CDR3 contains 12 residues. Germline assignment: CDR1 MGHDK and CDR2 SYGVNS. CDR3 nucleotide sequence: TGTGCCAGTCGGGGGACGAACACTGAAGCTTTCTTT. Its translation is CASRGTNTEAFF.

This sequence joins TRBV6-5 and TRBJ2-7; 11 bases agree with TRBD1. The CDR3 covers 16 residues. V was pared by 2 bases and J by 4 bases, with 7 bases of the junction left unmatched. Germline CDR1 and CDR2: MNHEY and SVGAGI. This CDR3 is CASSYTSGTGGYEQYF. The CDR3 coding sequence is TGTGCCAGCAGTTACACTTCCGGGACAGGGGGTTACGAGCAGTACTTC.

In its sample, this clone was seen once. V gene TRBV3-1 (or the pseudogene TRBV3-2) combines with J gene TRBJ2-2; D gene unclear. The CDR3 has 12 amino acids. From germline, CDR1 is LGHDT and CDR2 YNNKEL (reference sequence). V was shortened by 6 bases and J by 2 bases, with 4 bases between the two germline ends. The CDR3 sequence is CASSTNTGELFF. As DNA, the CDR3 is TGTGCCAGCAGTACAAACACCGGGGAGCTGTTTTTT.

The chain employs TRBV30 and TRBJ1-1; 8 nucleotides match TRBD1. V gave up 4 bases and J gave up 4 bases; unmatched junction bases: 5. The CDR3 extends over 13 amino acids. CDR1 is GTSNPN, CDR2 SVGIG, per germline (reference sequence). The CDR3 DNA follows: TGTGCCTGGACTCGACAGGGGTTCACTGAAGCTTTCTTT. This gives the protein CAWTRQGFTEAFF.

The V call is TRBV19, the J call TRBJ2-2, with 8 bases matching TRBD2. The CDR3 totals 16 residues. The V and J ends lost 5 bases and 4 bases, in that order; junction bases with no gene match: 9. Looked up from germline, CDR1 is LNHDA and CDR2 is SQIVND (reference sequence). CDR3 sequence (DNA): TGTGCCAGTAGTCTTGCGGGAGGTATGGCCACCGGGGAGCTGTTTTTT. Its translation is CASSLAGGMATGELFF. Using reference TRBV19 and TRBJ2-2 for the parts outside the CDR3, the full variable domain is DGGITQSPKYLFRKEGQNVTLSCEQNLNHDAMYWYRQDPGQGLRLIYYSQIVNDFQKGDIAEGYSVSREKKESFPLTVTSAQKNPTAFYLCASSLAGGMATGELFFGEGSRLTVL.

The rearrangement joins TRBV5-1 to TRBJ1-2; D is undetermined. The V gene's germline CDR1 is SGHRS and CDR2 YFSETQ. This CDR3 spans 15 amino acids. With 0 bases removed from V and 0 bases from J, the gap between germline ends came to 9 bases. The CDR3 is CASSLVSEANYGYTF. DNA of the CDR3: TGCGCCAGCAGCTTGGTTTCAGAAGCTAACTATGGCTACACCTTC.

The chain couples TRBV7-2 to TRBJ2-2; weak D call: TRBD2 (5 bases). V lost 2 bases, J lost 4 bases, and 11 bases lay in between. Germline CDR1 and CDR2: SGHTA and FQGNSA. The CDR3 has 15 amino acids. The CDR3 region has the DNA TGTGCCAGCAGCTTACGAGCCGCGGGCACCGGGGAGCTGTTTTTT. Its translation is CASSLRAAGTGELFF.

The rearrangement uses TRBV19 and TRBJ2-2; D possibly corresponds to TRBD1 (9 bases). The CDR3 sequence is 21 residues long. Germline loops: CDR1 LNHDA, CDR2 SQIVND (reference sequence). V was pared by 2 bases and J by 4 bases, with 29 bases between. The CDR3 loop is CASSISTGQGGLALFTGELFF. The CDR3 DNA follows: TGTGCCAGTAGTATATCAACGGGACAGGGAGGACTAGCCTTATTCACCGGGGAGCTGTTTTTT.

V and J are TRBV10-3 and TRBJ2-1; possibly TRBD2 for D (6 bases). Germline V gene sequence: CDR1 ENHRY, CDR2 SYGVKD. The V end was cut by 8 bases, the J end by 7 bases, with 15 bases between. There are 13 residues in the CDR3. This CDR3 reads CAIGGVRGNEQFF. CDR3 bases: TGTGCCATCGGCGGGGTCCGGGGTAATGAGCAGTTCTTC.

This rearrangement joins TRBV24-1 to TRBJ2-3; D ambiguous. The length of the CDR3 is 14 residues. CDR1 KGHDR and CDR2 SFDVKD come from the germline V gene. Between the trimmed V and J ends, which lost 4 bases and 1 base, there was a span of 8 bases. CDR3 in DNA: TGTGCCACCAGTGACCGTACACGCACAGATACGCAGTATTTT. Amino acids: CATSDRTRTDTQYF.

The rearrangement joins TRBV6-4 to TRBJ2-1, with D tentatively TRBD1 (6 bases). The CDR3 covers 17 residues. Germline V gene data show CDR1 as MRHNA and CDR2 as SNTAGT. The V and J ends lost 6 bases and 0 bases respectively, with 18 bases between them. DNA of the CDR3: TGTGCCAGCAGCCGGGACCCCTCAGGGGCCTCCTACAATGAGCAGTTCTTC. Its translation: CASSRDPSGASYNEQFF.

This sequence joins TRBV10-3 and TRBJ2-1; TRBD1 is a possible D gene (5 bases). CDR1 ENHRY and CDR2 SYGVKD come from the germline V gene. The V and J ends lost 2 bases and 15 bases respectively, with 20 bases between them. The CDR3 is made up of 14 amino acids. The DNA for the CDR3 is TGTGCCATCAGTGAGGGTCAGGGATCTGTCTCTGGGTTCTTC. This sequence encodes CAISEGQGSVSGFF.

This rearrangement joins TRBV5-4 to TRBJ2-1; 8 bases map to TRBD2. This CDR3 has 17 amino acids. The trim removed 2 bases at V and 0 bases at J, leaving 7 bases unmatched. The germline CDR1 and CDR2 sequences are SGHNT and YYREEE (reference sequence). The CDR3 region has the DNA TGTGCCAGCAGCTTACATCCCGGGACTAGCTCCTACAATGAGCAGTTCTTC. This encodes CASSLHPGTSSYNEQFF. The full variable domain, its missing parts supplied by reference TRBV5-4 and TRBJ2-1, is ETGVTQSPTHLIKTRGQQVTLRCSSQSGHNTVSWYQQALGQGPQFIFQYYREEENGRGNFPPRFSGLQFPNYSSELNVNALELDDSALYLCASSLHPGTSSYNEQFFGPGTRLTVL.

The J gene is TRBJ1-2, the V gene TRBV6-1; 8 positions agree with TRBD1. The J segment lost 3 bases and the V segment lost 3 bases, leaving 3 bases of the junction unmatched. Germline CDR1 is MNHNS and CDR2 is SASEGT. The CDR3 sequence is 14 residues long. CDR3 protein: CASSETQGDYGYTF. The CDR3 DNA is TGTGCCAGCAGTGAGACACAGGGGGACTATGGCTACACCTTC.